A selection of T cell receptor beta chains follows, all from one sample in a study of blood T cell repertoires in COVID-19. Using immunoSEQ multiplex PCR, the repertoire was profiled, and TCRdb retains in-frame clones only, with some absent. The data hold roughly 190,000 clones, with under 90% observed a single time. The sample comprised peripheral blood. The receptors were gathered from a man aged 25-40 years with active or convalescent COVID-19. Both conserved end residues are part of each CDR3. The D gene is left open where the match is weak. Not all rows give a size; the values are once, few, many and, for expanded clones, a class.

>TRBV9|-|-|TRBJ2-1
CASSVYGGFDEQFF
TGTGCCAGCAGCGTCTATGGCGGCTTTGATGAGCAGTTCTTC
>TRBV5-1|TRBD2|-|TRBJ2-1
CASSPAGGIYEQFF
TGCGCCAGCAGCCCCGCGGGGGGTATCTATGAGCAGTTCTTC
>TRBV28|TRBD1|-|TRBJ1-2
CASSFPTGGAGSNYGYTF
TGTGCCAGCAGTTTCCCTACAGGGGGCGCCGGGAGTAACTATGGCTACACCTTC
>TRBV2|TRBD1|-|TRBJ1-2
CASLPQGLNYGYTF
TGTGCCAGCCTTCCACAGGGGCTTAACTATGGCTACACCTTC
>TRBV5-4|-|-|TRBJ2-5
CASSFSGGMETQYF
TGTGCCAGCAGCTTCTCCGGGGGAATGGAGACCCAGTACTTC
>TRBV5-1|-|-|TRBJ2-2
CASSLGGASGELFF
TGCGCCAGCAGCTTAGGAGGTGCTTCCGGGGAGCTGTTTTTT
>TRBV4-1|-|-|TRBJ2-2
CASSQEAVTGELFF
TGCGCCAGCAGCCAAGAGGCGGTCACCGGGGAGCTGTTTTTT
>TRBV5-1|TRBD2|once|TRBJ2-3
CASSLRDSGRGTDTQYF
TGCGCCAGCAGCTTGAGGGATAGCGGGAGGGGCACAGATACGCAGTATTTT
>TRBV6-5|TRBD1|-|TRBJ2-5
CASSIFGQGKETQYF
TGTGCCAGCAGTATATTCGGACAGGGGAAAGAGACCCAGTACTTC
>TRBV5-1|TRBD1|few|TRBJ1-5
CASSAGTGGVQPQHF
TGCGCCAGCAGCGCCGGGACAGGGGGCGTACAGCCCCAGCATTTT
>TRBV7-9|TRBD2|once|TRBJ2-7
CASSLVDFGYSGGTYEQYF
TGTGCCAGCAGCTTAGTCGACTTCGGATATAGCGGGGGTACATACGAGCAGTACTTC
>TRBV15|-|once|TRBJ1-2
CATSRDTTGFYGYTF
TGTGCCACCAGCAGAGATACTACAGGGTTCTATGGCTACACCTTC
>TRBV28|TRBD1|-|TRBJ1-2
CASSQPTGNPTGHF
TGTGCCAGCAGTCAACCGACAGGGAACCCGACCGGACACTTC
>TRBV24-1|-|-|TRBJ1-2
CATSPGTNYGYTF
TGTGCCACCTCACCAGGGACTAACTATGGCTACACCTTC
>TRBV9|-|once|TRBJ1-1
CASSVVAGPTEAFF
TGTGCCAGCAGCGTAGTGGCGGGACCTACTGAAGCTTTCTTT
>TRBV12-3/TRBV12-4|-|-|TRBJ1-1
CASSLQDRAFF
TGTGCCAGCAGTCTACAGGACCGAGCTTTCTTT
>TRBV28|TRBD1|-|TRBJ1-1
CASSLERGPSTEAFF
TGTGCCAGCAGTTTAGAGAGGGGGCCAAGCACTGAAGCTTTCTTT
>TRBV6-5|TRBD1|-|TRBJ1-1
CASSLGGEDTEAFF
TGTGCCAGCAGCCTAGGGGGCGAGGACACTGAAGCTTTCTTT
>TRBV6-5|TRBD1|-|TRBJ1-3
CASSYSPGQSGNTIYF
TGTGCCAGCAGTTACTCACCGGGACAGTCTGGAAACACCATATATTTT
>TRBV19|-|once|TRBJ1-5
CASSRRADSNQPQHF
TGTGCCAGTAGTCGGCGGGCAGATAGCAATCAGCCCCAGCATTTT
>TRBV4-1|-|once|TRBJ1-4
CASSTSTVDEKLFF
TGCGCCAGCAGTACCTCGACAGTTGACGAAAAACTGTTTTTT
>TRBV18|TRBD1|-|TRBJ1-1
CASSPGTGISEAFF
TGTGCCAGCTCACCAGGGACAGGGATTAGTGAAGCTTTCTTT
>TRBV20-1|-|-|TRBJ1-2
CSAMTDSGYTF
TGCAGTGCCATGACAGATTCTGGCTACACCTTC
>TRBV5-8|TRBD2|-|TRBJ2-1
CASSFGTSGSDEQFF
TGTGCCAGCAGCTTTGGGACTAGCGGGAGTGATGAGCAGTTCTTC
>TRBV9|-|-|TRBJ2-1
CASSERYSATSYNEQFF
TGTGCCAGCAGCGAACGATATAGCGCCACTTCCTACAATGAGCAGTTCTTC
>TRBV6-6|TRBD2|-|TRBJ2-3
CASSYLSGGMNAQYF
TGTGCCAGCAGTTACTTAAGCGGGGGGATGAATGCGCAGTATTTT
>TRBV4-3|-|-|TRBJ1-5
CASSQEYGNQPQHF
TGCGCCAGCAGCCAAGAATACGGGAATCAGCCCCAGCATTTT
>TRBV2|TRBD1|-|TRBJ1-2
CASSGTLDRGHGYTF
TGTGCCAGCAGTGGAACCCTTGACAGGGGGCATGGCTACACCTTC
>TRBV19|-|once|TRBJ2-6
CASSRLFSGANVLTF
TGTGCCAGTAGTAGGCTGTTCTCTGGGGCCAACGTCCTGACTTTC
>TRBV6-2/TRBV6-3|TRBD2|-|TRBJ2-5
CASSYSPPRAGGAQETQYF
TGTGCCAGCAGTTACTCCCCCCCACGTGCGGGGGGGGCCCAAGAGACCCAGTACTTC
>TRBV2|-|-|TRBJ2-5
CASSVGGRWETQYF
TGTGCCAGCAGTGTCGGGGGTCGATGGGAGACCCAGTACTTC
>TRBV9|TRBD2|few|TRBJ2-3
CASSLWGLAGGADTQYF
TGTGCCAGCAGCCTTTGGGGGCTAGCGGGAGGGGCAGATACGCAGTATTTT
>TRBV4-1|TRBD1|-|TRBJ2-2
CASRRQGSGTGELFF
TGCGCCAGCAGGCGACAGGGTTCGGGCACCGGGGAGCTGTTTTTT
>TRBV24-1|-|once|TRBJ1-2
CATSDPTGTYGYTF
TGTGCCACCAGTGATCCGACAGGTACCTATGGCTACACCTTC
>TRBV6-5|TRBD1|-|TRBJ2-5
CASRTDRAIETQYF
TGTGCCAGCAGGACGGACAGGGCGATTGAGACCCAGTACTTC
>TRBV4-1|-|-|TRBJ1-1
CASTGDLNTEAFF
TGCGCCAGCACGGGGGACTTGAACACTGAAGCTTTCTTT
>TRBV2|TRBD1|-|TRBJ1-2
CASSEARGQPYGYTF
TGTGCCAGCAGTGAAGCCCGGGGACAGCCCTATGGCTACACCTTC
>TRBV18|TRBD2|-|TRBJ2-3
CASSPTSGASTDTQYF
TGTGCCAGCTCACCTACTAGCGGGGCTAGCACAGATACGCAGTATTTT
>TRBV9|-|-|TRBJ1-3
CASSVAYRGNTIYF
TGTGCCAGCAGCGTCGCATACAGGGGAAACACCATATATTTT
>TRBV28|TRBD2|-|TRBJ2-7
CASIGGSGLATYEQYF
TGTGCCAGCATTGGGGGATCGGGACTAGCGACCTACGAGCAGTACTTC
>TRBV7-9|TRBD1|-|TRBJ1-4
CASSAPTGGEGYWEKLFF
TGTGCCAGCAGCGCCCCCACAGGGGGCGAAGGATATTGGGAAAAACTGTTTTTT
>TRBV29-1|TRBD1|-|TRBJ1-4
CSVFLTGVDEKLFF
TGCAGCGTTTTCCTGACAGGGGTTGATGAAAAACTGTTTTTT
>TRBV14|-|-|TRBJ1-1
CASSQVDLSTEAFF
TGTGCCAGCAGCCAAGTCGATCTTAGCACTGAAGCTTTCTTT
>TRBV7-9|-|-|TRBJ2-6
CASSLGSRASGANVLTF
TGTGCCAGCAGCTTAGGTAGCAGAGCCTCTGGGGCCAACGTCCTGACTTTC
>TRBV14|TRBD2|-|TRBJ2-5
CASSQDRASGGMRLETQYF
TGTGCCAGCAGCCAAGATCGGGCTAGCGGGGGGATGCGCTTGGAGACCCAGTACTTC
>TRBV6-5|-|-|TRBJ2-7
CASTLLADTYEQYF
TGTGCCAGCACTTTGCTAGCTGATACCTACGAGCAGTACTTC
>TRBV5-1|TRBD1|-|TRBJ1-2
CASSWDRHDGYTF
TGCGCCAGCAGCTGGGACAGACACGATGGCTACACCTTC
>TRBV27|TRBD2|-|TRBJ2-4
CASSPQSRGLAARTRNIQYF
TGTGCCAGCAGTCCCCAATCCAGGGGACTAGCGGCCCGAACGAGAAACATTCAGTACTTC
>TRBV14|TRBD2|-|TRBJ2-5
CASSQGYLAGRETQYF
TGTGCCAGCAGCCAAGGGTACCTAGCGGGACGGGAGACCCAGTACTTC
>TRBV2|-|-|TRBJ2-1
CASSDQLTPEQFF
TGTGCCAGCAGTGATCAATTGACTCCTGAGCAGTTCTTC
>TRBV13|-|once|TRBJ1-1
CASSERTGLNTEAFF
TGTGCCAGCAGCGAGCGGACGGGACTTAACACTGAAGCTTTCTTT
>TRBV5-6|TRBD1|-|TRBJ2-5
CASSSDRGYQETQYF
TGTGCCAGCAGCTCGGACAGGGGCTACCAAGAGACCCAGTACTTC
>TRBV6-5|TRBD1|once|TRBJ1-2
CASREPGQGGGYTF
TGTGCCAGCAGGGAGCCGGGACAGGGAGGCGGCTACACCTTC
>TRBV3-1/TRBV3-2|-|-|TRBJ1-2
CASSQGTRAGYGYTF
TGTGCCAGCAGCCAAGGGACGAGGGCGGGCTATGGCTACACCTTC